These T cell receptor beta chains were read from a single sample in a study of cytomegalovirus exposure and HLA in healthy donors. Sequenced by immunoSEQ multiplex PCR; TCRdb stores in-frame clones only, minus some. The sample holds approximately 93,000 clones; approximately 79% are singletons and the top ten take 3.8%. Input material: PBMCs. The receptor set was obtained from a woman between 40 and 55 years old in good health and CMV-seronegative. Each CDR3 is given with its conserved first and last residue. The order of the fields is D gene, clone size, J gene, V gene, CDR3 DNA, CDR3 protein. A D gene is named only where the DNA matches it firmly. A clone size is listed for some rows: how often the clone was seen (once, few, many), or a class if it is expanded.

>TRBD1|few|TRBJ1-1|TRBV6-5
TGTGCCAGCAGTTACCTCACGACAGGGCTCACTGAAGCTTTCTTT
CASSYLTTGLTEAFF
>-|once|TRBJ2-7|TRBV6-5
TGTGCCAGCAGTTCGGGACTGGATATCGGCGAGCAGTACTTC
CASSSGLDIGEQYF
>-|-|TRBJ1-2|TRBV2
TGTGCCAGCAGCCCGGGACTGAGCTATGGCTACACCTTC
CASSPGLSYGYTF
>-|many|TRBJ1-4|TRBV10-3
TGTGCCATCAAGAGTGCAACTAATGAAAAACTGTTTTTT
CAIKSATNEKLFF
>TRBD1|-|TRBJ2-1|TRBV25-1
TGTGCCAGCAGGGGGACAGGGGGCTACAATGAGCAGTTCTTC
CASRGTGGYNEQFF
>TRBD2|-|TRBJ2-7|TRBV4-3
TGCGCCAGCAGCCAAGGTACGCGGGGGACCTACGAGCAGTACTTC
CASSQGTRGTYEQYF
>TRBD1|-|TRBJ1-1|TRBV4-1
TGCGCCAGCAGCCAAGATGGCGGCAGGGGGGCCACTGAAGCTTTCTTT
CASSQDGGRGATEAFF
>-|-|TRBJ2-2|TRBV19
TGTGCCAGTAGTGCGGACTGGAGAGCGAGGGAGCTGTTTTTT
CASSADWRARELFF
>-|-|TRBJ2-3|TRBV7-2
TGTGCCAGCAGCTTACGAGGCCAGACCACAGATACGCAGTATTTT
CASSLRGQTTDTQYF
>-|-|TRBJ1-6|TRBV7-9
TGTGCCAGCAGTTCCTCCGATAATTCACCCCTCCACTTT
CASSSSDNSPLHF
>-|-|TRBJ2-2|TRBV6-4
TGTGCCAGCAGGCTCCAGATTTTGGCCGGGGAGCTGTTTTTT
CASRLQILAGELFF
>-|-|TRBJ2-4|TRBV6-5
TGTGCCAGCAGTTACTCTGGGGGGACGGCCAAAAACATTCAGTACTTC
CASSYSGGTAKNIQYF
>TRBD1|-|TRBJ2-7|TRBV6-1
TGTGCCAGCACCCTCCGACAGGGCCCCAACGAGCAGTACTTC
CASTLRQGPNEQYF
>TRBD1|-|TRBJ2-6|TRBV29-1
TGCAGCGTGGGGGCTGGACAGGGGACCCACTCTGGGGCCAACGTCCTGACTTTC
CSVGAGQGTHSGANVLTF
>TRBD1|-|TRBJ2-5|TRBV5-4
TGTGCCAGCAGCCCCTCGGGACAGGGTGGAGAGACCCAGTACTTC
CASSPSGQGGETQYF
>-|few|TRBJ2-1|TRBV11-3
TGTGCCAGCAGCCCCCGCTTCGGGTACAATGAGCAGTTCTTC
CASSPRFGYNEQFF
>TRBD1|-|TRBJ1-1|TRBV5-4
TGTGCCAGCAGCATCACAGGGGACACTGAAGCTTTCTTT
CASSITGDTEAFF
>TRBD1|-|TRBJ1-2|TRBV20-1
TGCAGTGCGTTAACAGGGGCGGGCTACACCTTC
CSALTGAGYTF
>TRBD1|-|TRBJ1-4|TRBV7-9
TGTGCCAGCAGCCCGGACAGGGTCGGGGAAAAACTGTTTTTT
CASSPDRVGEKLFF
>-|-|TRBJ1-2|TRBV18
TGTGCCAGCTCACCAGGTTTGGTGGAGACTAACTATGGCTACACCTTC
CASSPGLVETNYGYTF
>-|few|TRBJ1-4|TRBV25-1
TGTGCCAGCAGTGAGGGCGCCTCTGAAAAACTGTTTTTT
CASSEGASEKLFF
>-|few|TRBJ1-3|TRBV5-5
TGTGCCAGCAGCTCGCTCGAGGGTATTCCCGGCTCTGGAAACACCATATATTTT
CASSSLEGIPGSGNTIYF
>TRBD1|-|TRBJ1-1|TRBV6-1
TGTGCCAGCAGGTTAACAGGGGGCACTGAAGCTTTCTTT
CASRLTGGTEAFF
>TRBD1|-|TRBJ1-2|TRBV7-2
TGTGCCAGCAGCCGCACAACAACGGGCACAGGGGGCGAAGGCTATGGCTACACCTTC
CASSRTTTGTGGEGYGYTF
>-|-|TRBJ1-2|TRBV7-3
TGTGCCAGCAGCTTCGCAGGGGCGGGTGGCTACACCTTC
CASSFAGAGGYTF
>-|few|TRBJ1-1|TRBV6-5
TGTGCCAGCAGAAGAGAGGTGAACACTGAAGCTTTCTTT
CASRREVNTEAFF
>-|once|TRBJ2-3|TRBV7-2
TGTGCCAGCAGCCTCGACGCCGGGAGTCCAGATACGCAGTATTTT
CASSLDAGSPDTQYF
>-|few|TRBJ1-1|TRBV9
TGTGCCAGCAGCGACAGGAGTAACACTGAAGCTTTCTTT
CASSDRSNTEAFF
>-|once|TRBJ2-3|TRBV29-1
TGCAGCGTTGGGTTGCGAGCCACAGATACGCAGTATTTT
CSVGLRATDTQYF
>TRBD1|-|TRBJ2-7|TRBV5-1
TGCGCCAGCAGCTTGGCACCGGGACAGGGTCTGAACGAGCAGTACTTC
CASSLAPGQGLNEQYF
>-|-|TRBJ1-6|TRBV2
TGTGCCAGCACCAGCAGGCAGGGAAATTCACCCCTCCACTTT
CASTSRQGNSPLHF
>-|few|TRBJ1-5|TRBV7-9
TGTGCCAGCGGAAGCGGGGGGAATCAGCCCCAGCATTTT
CASGSGGNQPQHF
>-|-|TRBJ2-7|TRBV14
TGTGCCAGCAGCCAAGGGGCGGGAATCTACGAGCAGTACTTC
CASSQGAGIYEQYF
>TRBD1|few|TRBJ1-5|TRBV18
TGTGCCAGCTCACAAACTCGGGACAGGGTCAATCAGCCCCAGCATTTT
CASSQTRDRVNQPQHF
>TRBD2|few|TRBJ2-7|TRBV7-8
TGTGCCAGCAGCTCCCCGGGACTAGCGGGGTGGGAGCAGTACTTC
CASSSPGLAGWEQYF
>-|-|TRBJ1-5|TRBV30
TGTGCCTGGAGTAGTCTTGGCTTGAGCAATCAGCCCCAGCATTTT
CAWSSLGLSNQPQHF
>TRBD2|-|TRBJ2-1|TRBV7-9
TGTGCCAGCAGCTTCGCCGGACTAGCCAATGAGCAGTTCTTC
CASSFAGLANEQFF
>TRBD1|-|TRBJ2-7|TRBV28
TGTGCCAGCAGTTCCCCGGACAGGTACGACGAGCAGTACTTC
CASSSPDRYDEQYF
>TRBD2|-|TRBJ2-2|TRBV29-1
TGCAGCGTCGAATGGCGGGGGGGCGGTGGGGAGCTGTTTTTT
CSVEWRGGGGELFF
>-|-|TRBJ2-2|TRBV2
TGTGCCAGCAGACCCAGGATTGCAACCGGGGAGCTGTTTTTT
CASRPRIATGELFF
>-|few|TRBJ1-4|TRBV10-1
TGCGCCAGCACTACAAGGGGACACCGGGCCACTAATGAAAAACTGTTTTTT
CASTTRGHRATNEKLFF
>-|-|TRBJ1-2|TRBV27
TGTGCCAGCAGTTTTCGACCACAGGACTATGGCTACACCTTC
CASSFRPQDYGYTF
>-|-|TRBJ2-2|TRBV5-4
TGTGCCAGCAGCTTGCGTACGAACACCGGGGAGCTGTTTTTT
CASSLRTNTGELFF
>-|-|TRBJ1-2|TRBV10-3
TGTGCCATCAGTGAGTCGGTGCTAACTTGGAGCCGCTACACCTTC
CAISESVLTWSRYTF
>TRBD2|-|TRBJ2-5|TRBV7-9
TGTGCCAGCAGCCCCAGGCGGGGGCAAGAGACCCAGTACTTC
CASSPRRGQETQYF